This paragraph covers one TCR beta chain sequence. Its antigen is unknown. No quality values exist for individual bases; no much larger clone is one base distant. The data were obtained in a study of blood T cell repertoires in COVID-19 (dated by TCRdb to 2020 to 2021). Background on the whole study: Collaborator samples came from the United States, Italy and Spain and covered acute and convalescent phases of COVID-19. Samples came from the ongoing ImmuneRACE study (first 160 participants) plus 1,254 subjects from 6 global collaborators. Nearly every sample came with metadata listing a de-identified subject ID, COVID-19 status, age in years and sex. The repertoires were released in a freely available public database meant as a resource for research on the immune response to SARS-CoV-2. HLA class I and class II types, where available, came from metadata supplied by the sample provider rather than from assay-based typing. The material from the prospective study consisted of cDNA or gDNA derived from T cells, B-cell-depleted T cells, or PBMCs. Subjects who had been exposed to COVID-19, were actively infected with it, or had recovered from it provided the deeply sampled blood TCRbeta repertoires that made up the dataset. Summary of the overall study and its limitations: Clinical and demographic metadata were provided uncurated, with the amount varying by source and participant.

The CDR3 contains 15 residues, cysteine and phenylalanine counted. Of all the DNA, just the CDR3 is kept, 45 bases in frame from base 1. The germline V end is reduced by 0 bases and the J end by 6 bases; junction bases left unmatched: 5. As encoded in the germline V gene, CDR1 is MNHEY while CDR2 is SVGEGT. TCRbeta CDR3 regions were amplified from genomic DNA by means of the immunoSEQ Assay, a bias-controlled multiplex PCR. The authors' pipeline ran thus. Nucleated cell counts per sample were estimated from amplification of reference gene primers within the assay. To quantify the absolute abundance of each unique TCRbeta CDR3 rearrangement, sequence reads were collapsed and filtered. For each sample, productive Simpson clonality was calculated as the square root of Simpson's diversity index over productive rearrangements. In its TCRdb copy, this immuneACCESS table keeps in-frame sequences only and misses some clones. Where compared with another copy, unresolved V genes explain less than half of these, and the others have no known cause. The V and J calls and the clone size are those of that table, but D and trimming were determined from the DNA. The sample records 65,000 to 70,000 clones, approximately 80% of which are singletons. The ten largest clones take up about 24% of the sample.

The collaborating institutions used their own protocols to collect whole blood in K2EDTA tubes. For TCRbeta analysis, collaborators shipped samples in one of three forms: frozen whole blood, isolated PBMCs, or DNA extracted from either of those sample types. Source material: peripheral blood. The chain is encoded by TRBV6-2 or TRBV6-3 joined to TRBJ2-1; TRBD2 matches 7 bases in the middle. This TCR was sampled from a human donor in a cohort sampled during active COVID-19. The bases are TGTGCCAGCAGTTACTCCGACGGACTAGTCAATGAGCAGTTCTTC. It translates to CASSYSDGLVNEQFF.